Presented here are 26 T cell receptor beta chains from one specimen sequenced in a study of blood T cell repertoires in COVID-19. Clones were sequenced by immunoSEQ multiplex PCR, and TCRdb holds only the in-frame ones, with some missing. The table lists about 440,000 clones, 88% of them singletons. Source material: peripheral blood. The receptors stem from a woman between 50 and 59 years old with COVID-19, enrolled during active disease.

This sequence joins TRBV19 and TRBJ2-7; D is uncertain. CDR3 size: 13 residues. V was clipped by 2 bases and J by 5 bases, with 10 bases between them. The germline CDR1 and CDR2 sequences are LNHDA and SQIVND (reference sequence). The DNA for the CDR3 is TGTGCCAGTAGTATAACGCGCGAGGACGAGCAGTACTTC. Residues: CASSITREDEQYF.

The V and J genes are TRBV10-2 and TRBJ1-4; 8 nucleotides match TRBD1. This CDR3 spans 20 amino acids. Germline CDR1 WSHSY, CDR2 SAAADI. V was pared by 4 bases and J by 2 bases, with 18 bases of the junction left unmatched. The CDR3 sequence is CASSVLGQGGKAKTNEKLFF. CDR3 DNA: TGCGCCAGCAGTGTCCTAGGACAGGGAGGGAAGGCGAAGACTAATGAAAAACTGTTTTTT.

Only one count was recorded for this clone. The chain recombines TRBV6-5 with TRBJ1-5, with D tentatively TRBD1 (5 bases). Looked up from germline, CDR1 is MNHEY and CDR2 is SVGAGI. Trimming shortened V by 6 bases and J by 5 bases, and 17 bases separated the two germline ends. The CDR3 is made up of 15 amino acids. CDR3 protein: CASRNRTPLYQPQHF. The CDR3 DNA reads as TGTGCCAGCAGGAACAGGACCCCTCTTTATCAGCCCCAGCATTTT.

The chain links TRBV11-2 to TRBJ2-7; TRBD2 aligns across 8 bases. This CDR3 has 16 amino acids. Germline assignment: CDR1 SGHAT and CDR2 FQNNGV. V shed 2 bases, J shed 4 bases, and the junction held 10 bases outside the gene matches. CDR3 residues: CASSLLAGVGGYEQYF. DNA for the CDR3: TGTGCCAGCAGCTTACTAGCGGGCGTAGGCGGGTACGAGCAGTACTTC.

The chain combines TRBV9 with TRBJ1-6; TRBD1 is a possible D gene (5 bases). CDR1 SGDLS and CDR2 YYNGEE come from the germline V gene. The V and J ends lost 3 bases and 12 bases respectively, with 10 bases between them. This CDR3 is built from 12 residues. The CDR3 is CASSALGGPLHF. The CDR3 bases are TGTGCCAGCAGCGCGCTGGGGGGACCCCTCCACTTT.

This chain links TRBV7-2 with TRBJ1-4; D is uncertain. The germline V gene encodes CDR1 SGHTA and CDR2 FQGNSA. This CDR3 has 12 amino acids. V lost 5 bases and J 4 bases, leaving 5 bases between the germline ends. CDR3 amino acids: CASSQNNEKLFF. The CDR3 nucleotides are TGTGCCAGCAGCCAGAATAATGAAAAACTGTTTTTT.

The rearrangement uses TRBV29-1 and TRBJ1-2; a weak D match, TRBD1 (6 bases). In germline, CDR1 is SQVTM, CDR2 ANQGSEA. V was cut by 6 bases and J by 2 bases, with 13 bases left in between. The CDR3 length is 13 residues. CDR3 loop: CSVQGTPNYGYTF. In DNA, the CDR3 is TGCAGCGTCCAAGGGACACCGAACTATGGCTACACCTTC.

This chain connects TRBV6-5 to TRBJ2-7; D perhaps matches TRBD1 (6 bases). Trimming shortened V by 6 bases and J by 2 bases, and 17 bases separated the two germline ends. The CDR3 is made up of 15 amino acids. The germline gives CDR1 MNHEY, CDR2 SVGAGI. The CDR3 DNA sequence: TGTGCCAGCAGCTTGACAGGCGATTCTCCCTACGAGCAGTACTTC. Translating it yields CASSLTGDSPYEQYF.

The DNA for the CDR3 is TGTGCCAGCAGCTTAGGTTTTGGTGGGGGGGACCTCTCCTACGAGCAGTACTTC. It encodes CASSLGFGGGDLSYEQYF. This rearrangement joins TRBV7-2 to TRBJ2-7; TRBD2 matches at 7 bases. Per the germline V gene, CDR1 is SGHTA and CDR2 is FQGNSA. The trim removed 1 base at V and 0 bases at J, leaving 12 bases unmatched. The CDR3 spans 18 residues.

The chain has TRBV25-1 and TRBJ2-1; 7 bases agree with TRBD2. J lost 0 bases, V lost 1 base, and 6 bases had no gene match. This CDR3 is built from 17 residues. Germline V gene data show CDR1 as MGHDK and CDR2 as SYGVNS. The CDR3 nucleotides are TGTGCCAGCAGTGAATCGGTAGGCGGGGGCTCCTACAATGAGCAGTTCTTC. It translates to CASSESVGGGSYNEQFF.

The chain employs TRBV20-1 and TRBJ2-3; weak D call: TRBD2 (7 bases). This CDR3 is built from 11 residues. The germline V gene has CDR1 DFQATT and CDR2 SNEGSKA (reference sequence). The CDR3 region has the DNA TGCGGAGGGGGGGGCGGAGATACGCAGTATTTT. It yields the protein CGGGGGDTQYF.

V is TRBV19 and J is TRBJ2-3; D might be TRBD2 (6 bases). V gave up 8 bases and J gave up 9 bases, with 12 bases separating them. Germline lookup yields CDR1 LNHDA and CDR2 SQIVND (reference sequence). The CDR3 sequence is 11 residues long. The CDR3 DNA reads as TGTGCCAGTCGCTGGCGGGGAACGCAGTATTTT. It is translated as CASRWRGTQYF.

This chain uses TRBV19 with TRBJ2-2; possible D gene TRBD1, 6 bases. The CDR3 sequence is 14 residues long. V lost 6 bases and J 4 bases, leaving 12 bases between the germline ends. Germline V gene sequence: CDR1 LNHDA, CDR2 SQIVND (reference sequence). The CDR3 nucleotides are TGTGCCAGTAGCTCAGGGGCGTCCACCGGGGAGCTGTTTTTT. Its translation: CASSSGASTGELFF.

The J gene is TRBJ1-1, the V gene TRBV6-1; no clear D. This CDR3 is 14 amino acids long. V was pared by 2 bases and J by 5 bases, with 12 bases between. CDR1 and CDR2 from the germline V gene are MNHNS and SASEGT. CDR3 DNA: TGTGCCAGCAGTGAACCAGGAGGTGGGACTGAAGCTTTCTTT. Protein: CASSEPGGGTEAFF.

Concerning this clone itself: At the DNA level, this CDR3 is encoded by other sequences in the same sample as well. The chain couples TRBV18 to TRBJ1-1; D is undetermined. V lost 2 bases and J lost 0, with 7 bases in between. CDR1 and CDR2 (germline): KGHSH, LQKENI. The CDR3 length is 14 residues. CDR3 region: CASSPGQLNTEAFF. In nucleotides, the CDR3 is TGTGCCAGCTCACCAGGGCAGTTGAACACTGAAGCTTTCTTT.

This chain uses TRBV7-2 with TRBJ1-2; D might be TRBD1 (6 bases). The CDR3 spans 14 residues. The V and J ends lost 1 base and 7 bases respectively, with 13 bases between them. Germline loops: CDR1 SGHTA, CDR2 FQGNSA. In nucleotides, the CDR3 is TGTGCCAGCAGCTTAGAGGCAGGGGAAGGTGGCTACACCTTC. Protein: CASSLEAGEGGYTF.

The V gene is TRBV7-2, the J gene TRBJ1-1, with D perhaps matching TRBD1 (6 bases). The V gene's germline CDR1 is SGHTA and CDR2 FQGNSA. Trimming removed 5 bases at V and 5 bases at J, with 12 bases between. CDR3 length: 13 amino acids. The CDR3 DNA follows: TGTGCCAGCAGCCCTTACAGGGATACTGAAGCTTTCTTT. Residues: CASSPYRDTEAFF.

This CDR3 reads CASSSGLAGGSDTQYF. The CDR3 DNA is TGTGCCAGCAGCTCCGGACTAGCGGGGGGGTCAGATACGCAGTATTTT. This chain joins TRBV5-4 and TRBJ2-3, with TRBD2 matching 15 bases. Germline trimming cut 3 bases from V and 4 bases from J; bases unmatched to any gene: 3. Germline assignment: CDR1 SGHNT and CDR2 YYREEE (reference sequence). The CDR3 extends over 16 amino acids.

This chain connects TRBV20-1 to TRBJ2-3; a weak D match, TRBD2 (6 bases). CDR3 length equals 14 residues. V gave up 3 bases and J gave up 0 bases, with 10 bases separating them. Per germline, CDR1 DFQATT and CDR2 SNEGSKA (reference sequence). The DNA for the CDR3 is TGCAGTGCTAGTCCGGAGGGAAGCACAGATACGCAGTATTTT. It translates to CSASPEGSTDTQYF.

This chain joins TRBV28 and TRBJ1-5, with D unresolved. The CDR3 is 12 residues long. V lost 10 bases, J lost 0 bases, and 7 bases lay in between. Germline-derived CDR1 and CDR2 are MDHEN and SYDVKM. The CDR3 is CATRSSNQPQHF. In nucleotides, the CDR3 is TGTGCCACCAGGAGTAGCAATCAGCCCCAGCATTTT.

The gene calls are TRBV19 and TRBJ1-4, with TRBD1 matching 9 bases. Germline V gene lookup returns CDR1 LNHDA and CDR2 SQIVND (reference sequence). This CDR3 is 15 amino acids long. The junction had 7 bases not matched to a gene; V was cut back by 5 bases and J by 6 bases. In DNA, the CDR3 is TGTGCCAGTAGTGTTTACAGGGGGCAGGATGAAAAACTGTTTTTT. Residues: CASSVYRGQDEKLFF. Variable domain in full (rest from reference TRBV19 and TRBJ1-4): DGGITQSPKYLFRKEGQNVTLSCEQNLNHDAMYWYRQDPGQGLRLIYYSQIVNDFQKGDIAEGYSVSREKKESFPLTVTSAQKNPTAFYLCASSVYRGQDEKLFFGSGTQLSVL.

The chain recombines TRBV15 with TRBJ2-5; D gene ambiguous. This CDR3 comprises 15 residues. Germline CDR1 and CDR2: LNHNV and YYDKDF (reference sequence). Trimming took 0 bases from V and 5 from J, leaving 13 bases between them. CDR3 sequence: CATSREPLAWETQYF. The CDR3, as DNA: TGTGCCACCAGCAGAGAACCCCTGGCTTGGGAGACCCAGTACTTC.

The chain links TRBV28 to TRBJ1-2, with 12 bases matching TRBD1. In germline, CDR1 is MDHEN, CDR2 SYDVKM. CDR3 length: 16 amino acids. After removal of 5 bases from V and 6 bases from J, the junction contained 10 bases not matched to a gene. CDR3 sequence: CASSRDRGLVSNGYTF. CDR3 nucleotide sequence: TGTGCCAGCAGTCGGGACAGGGGGCTGGTGAGTAATGGCTACACCTTC.

This chain joins TRBV18 and TRBJ1-5; no clear D. The ends were cut back, 3 bases at V and 2 bases at J, with 11 bases in the middle. This CDR3 has 15 residues. Germline V lookup: CDR1 KGHSH, CDR2 LQKENI. The CDR3 region is CASSPGGEGNQPQHF. In DNA form, the CDR3 reads TGTGCCAGCTCACCGGGCGGGGAAGGCAATCAGCCCCAGCATTTT.

The V gene is TRBV19, the J gene TRBJ2-3; possibly TRBD1 for D (7 bases). V was cut by 7 bases and J by 0 bases, with 14 bases left in between. Germline CDR1 and CDR2: LNHDA and SQIVND (reference sequence). The CDR3 runs to 15 residues. The CDR3 bases are TGTGCCAGTAACGATCCAGGGGGGAGCACAGATACGCAGTATTTT. Its protein is CASNDPGGSTDTQYF.

The gene calls are TRBV5-1 and TRBJ1-1; 9 nucleotides match TRBD1. The germline V gene encodes CDR1 SGHRS and CDR2 YFSETQ. The trim removed 0 bases at V and 5 bases at J, leaving 8 bases unmatched. The CDR3 sequence is 16 residues long. CDR3 sequence: CASSLARGTGKTEAFF. In nucleotides, the CDR3 is TGCGCCAGCAGCTTGGCCCGGGGGACAGGGAAAACTGAAGCTTTCTTT.